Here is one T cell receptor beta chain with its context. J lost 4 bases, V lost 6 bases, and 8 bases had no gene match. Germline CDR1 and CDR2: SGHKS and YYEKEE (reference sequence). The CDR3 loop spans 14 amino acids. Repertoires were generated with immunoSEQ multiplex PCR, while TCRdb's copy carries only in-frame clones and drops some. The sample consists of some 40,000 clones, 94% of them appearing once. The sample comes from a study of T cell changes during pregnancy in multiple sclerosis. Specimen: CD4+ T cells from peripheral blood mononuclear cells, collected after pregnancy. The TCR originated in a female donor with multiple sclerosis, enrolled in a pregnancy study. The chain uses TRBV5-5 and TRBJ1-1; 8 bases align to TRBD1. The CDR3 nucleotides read TGTGCCAGCACCGCAGACAGGGGCTTCACTGAAGCTTTCTTT. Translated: CASTADRGFTEAFF.